This T cell receptor beta chain was captured in a study of T cells in localized non-small cell lung cancer. Produced via immunoSEQ multiplex PCR; TCRdb's table is partial and in-frame only. Among more than 35,000 clones, roughly nine tenths were seen once, and the ten largest hold approximately 7.7%. The germline V gene encodes CDR1 SGHRS and CDR2 YFSETQ. V lost 1 base and J lost 7, with 9 bases in between. This CDR3 contains 12 residues. The V and J genes are TRBV5-1 and TRBJ2-7; D may be TRBD1 or TRBD2 (5 bases each). The receptor comes from a female donor over 55 with stage I lung adenocarcinoma. This specimen consisted of peripheral blood, obtained before any cancer treatment. The DNA for the CDR3 is TGCGCCAGCAGCTTGCGGGGACGGGAGCAGTACTTC. Protein product: CASSLRGREQYF.